This entry lists 19 T cell receptor beta chains sequenced from one sample in a study of T-cell reconstitution after alpha-beta-depleted transplantation in children. The TCRbeta library incorporated unique molecular identifiers. TCRdb re-called the PCR reads with MiXCR, one entry per CDR3 protein. Of some 200,000 distinct CDR3 sequences in the sample, around 9.7% were seen once. Sequences were derived from PBMCs from the stem cell graft donor, sampled from the stem cell graft. The source is a human donor who donated a stem cell graft to a child with SCID.

This clonotype was recorded many times. The CDR3 DNA reads as TGTGCCTGGAGTGTACGGGTGGCTTCTGAAGCTTTCTTT. It translates to CAWSVRVASEAFF. The V gene is TRBV30, the J gene TRBJ1-1; D is uncertain. Trimming pared 0 bases from V and 6 bases from J, leaving 11 bases between. This CDR3 region has 13 residues. Germline V lookup: CDR1 GTSNPN, CDR2 SVGIG (reference sequence).

This clonotype was seen a few times. The rearrangement uses TRBV18 and TRBJ2-1; 8 bases match TRBD1. From germline, CDR1 is KGHSH and CDR2 LQKENI. This CDR3 is 15 amino acids long. The V and J ends lost 6 bases and 0 bases, in that order; junction bases with no gene match: 4. CDR3 region: CASSQQGGSYNEQFF. The DNA for the CDR3 is TGTGCCAGCTCCCAACAGGGGGGCTCCTACAATGAGCAGTTCTTC.

Here the CDR3 reads CASSYNRDREHYGYTF. In nucleotides, the CDR3 is TGTGCCAGCAGCTACAACCGGGACAGGGAGCACTATGGCTACACCTTC. The chain joins TRBV7-9 to TRBJ1-2, with 9 nucleotides matching TRBD1. The CDR3 contains 16 residues. CDR1 is SEHNR, CDR2 FQNEAQ, per germline (reference sequence). J lost 3 bases, V lost 4 bases, and 9 bases had no gene match.

In its sample, this clonotype was seen many times. The CDR3 nucleotides read TGCAGTGCTAGAGAGGGGGACAGGGGGTCCGAAAAACTGTTTTTT. Protein product: CSAREGDRGSEKLFF. The chain couples TRBV20-1 to TRBJ1-4, with 11 bases matching TRBD1. Germline V CDR1 and CDR2: DFQATT, SNEGSKA (reference sequence). The CDR3 is 15 amino acids. Losses at the gene ends were 0 bases for V and 8 bases for J; bases not matched to a gene: 5.

The rearrangement links TRBV5-1 to TRBJ2-1; the D gene could be TRBD1 or TRBD2 (7 bases each). Per germline, CDR1 SGHRS and CDR2 YFSETQ. The V and J ends lost 3 bases and 4 bases respectively, with 14 bases between them. The CDR3 spans 15 residues. CDR3 residues: CASSSPGGDYNEQFF. The DNA of the CDR3 is TGCGCCAGCAGCTCCCCAGGGGGGGATTACAATGAGCAGTTCTTC.

This clonotype was seen many times. The rearrangement joins TRBV4-2 to TRBJ2-1; D unclear. The germline V and J ends were trimmed by 1 base and 0 bases, with 7 bases remaining between them. Germline loops: CDR1 LGHNA, CDR2 YNFKEQ. CDR3 length: 15 amino acids. CDR3 sequence: CASSQGQSSYNEQFF. For the CDR3, the DNA is TGTGCCAGCAGCCAAGGCCAGAGCTCCTACAATGAGCAGTTCTTC.

The J gene is TRBJ1-5, the V gene TRBV20-1, with 7 bases matching TRBD1. Germline V lookup: CDR1 DFQATT, CDR2 SNEGSKA (reference sequence). This CDR3 contains 17 residues. V was pared by 3 bases and J by 5 bases, with 16 bases of the junction left unmatched. This chain's CDR3 is CSASLEGAGGPHQPQHF. CDR3 bases: TGCAGTGCTAGCCTTGAGGGGGCAGGGGGGCCCCATCAGCCCCAGCATTTT.

The chain recombines TRBV20-1 with TRBJ2-2; 8 nucleotides agree with TRBD1. CDR1 is DFQATT and CDR2 is SNEGSKA in the germline V gene (reference sequence). Losses at the gene ends were 3 bases for V and 6 bases for J; bases not matched to a gene: 9. The CDR3 is made up of 15 amino acids. The CDR3 protein is CSARGDRPEAGELFF. The DNA of the CDR3 is TGCAGTGCTAGGGGGGACAGGCCAGAGGCCGGGGAGCTGTTTTTT.

This clonotype appeared a few times. V gene TRBV4-2 combines with J gene TRBJ2-3; 7 bases are shared with TRBD2. This CDR3 spans 17 amino acids. V lost 1 base to trimming and J lost 1 base; unmatched junction nucleotides: 8. CDR1 and CDR2 (germline): LGHNA, YNFKEQ. CDR3 in amino acids: CASSQGTSAGGTDTQYF. In DNA, the CDR3 is TGTGCCAGCAGCCAAGGGACATCTGCGGGGGGCACAGATACGCAGTATTTT.

There are many counts of this clonotype. The CDR3 coding sequence is TGTGCCAGCAGTTTAGGGGCACCTGTACGTTCACCCCTCCACTTT. Translated, it gives CASSLGAPVRSPLHF. V gene TRBV27 combines with J gene TRBJ1-6; D is possibly TRBD1 (5 bases). This CDR3 spans 15 amino acids. Trimming left V 2 bases short and J 9 bases short, with 14 bases between. Germline loops: CDR1 MNHEY, CDR2 SMNVEV (reference sequence).

The V gene is TRBV5-6, the J gene TRBJ1-1; D remains unclear. Trimming stripped 0 bases from V and 1 base from J, with 7 bases between. This CDR3 spans 14 amino acids. CDR1 is SGHDT and CDR2 is YYEEEE in the germline V gene. CDR3 residues: CASSLGRPNTEAFF. The CDR3 nucleotides are TGTGCCAGCAGCTTGGGCAGGCCGAACACTGAAGCTTTCTTT.

This clonotype was seen repeatedly, ten times or more. V is TRBV5-1 and J is TRBJ2-3; a weak D match, TRBD2 (5 bases). Trimming left V 2 bases short and J 0 bases short, with 7 bases between. CDR1 and CDR2 from the germline V gene are SGHRS and YFSETQ. This CDR3 region has 14 residues. The chain's CDR3 is CASSFGDSTDTQYF. DNA of the CDR3: TGCGCCAGCAGCTTCGGGGATAGCACAGATACGCAGTATTTT.

This clonotype came up many times. The rearrangement joins TRBV5-1 to TRBJ2-3; maybe TRBD2 (7 bases). Trimming removed 0 bases from V and 0 bases from J, with 11 bases in between. The CDR3 has 16 amino acids. The germline CDR1 and CDR2 sequences are SGHRS and YFSETQ. This CDR3 reads CASSLARGASTDTQYF. The CDR3 DNA reads TGCGCCAGCAGCTTGGCCCGGGGGGCTAGCACAGATACGCAGTATTTT.

The table lists this clonotype with many counts. V is TRBV20-1 and J is TRBJ2-3; TRBD2 agrees at 9 bases. CDR1 is DFQATT and CDR2 is SNEGSKA in the germline V gene (reference sequence). J lost 0 bases, V lost 6 bases, and 7 bases had no gene match. There are 15 residues in the CDR3. CDR3 nucleotide sequence: TGCAGTGCCGAATCTAGCGGGGATAGCACAGATACGCAGTATTTT. It is translated as CSAESSGDSTDTQYF.

This clonotype was found many times. The chain has TRBV3-1 and TRBJ1-6; no clear D gene. The CDR3 is 12 amino acids. In germline, CDR1 is LGHDT, CDR2 YNNKEL (reference sequence). V was cut by 7 bases and J by 13 bases, with 14 bases left in between. The CDR3 reads CASTSLQGPLHF. CDR3 coding DNA: TGTGCCAGCACGTCCCTCCAAGGGCCCCTCCACTTT. Variable domain in full (rest from reference TRBV3-1 and TRBJ1-6): DTAVSQTPKYLVTQMGNDKSIKCEQNLGHDTMYWYKQDSKKFLKIMFSYNNKELIINETVPNRFSPKSPDKAHLNLHINSLELGDSAVYFCASTSLQGPLHFGNGTRLTVT.

This clonotype appeared many times. The rearrangement links TRBV4-1 to TRBJ2-2; the D is unclear. There are 15 residues in the CDR3. Trimming stripped 1 base from V and 1 base from J, with 7 bases between. The germline CDR1 and CDR2 sequences are MGHRA and YSYEKL. CDR3 sequence: CASSQVRKNTGELFF. CDR3 sequence (DNA): TGCGCCAGCAGCCAAGTACGGAAGAACACCGGGGAGCTGTTTTTT.

The gene calls are TRBV7-6 and TRBJ1-2; TRBD1 matches at 7 bases. CDR1 is SGHVS, CDR2 FNYEAQ, per germline. Losses at the gene ends were 4 bases for V and 8 bases for J; bases not matched to a gene: 7. The CDR3 consists of 13 residues. The CDR3 spells CASSSTGKGGYTF. DNA for the CDR3: TGTGCCAGCAGCTCGACAGGGAAGGGCGGCTACACCTTC.

This clonotype was recorded at least ten times. The CDR3 here is CASSLVWGNNEQFF. In nucleotides, the CDR3 is TGCGCCAGCAGCTTGGTGTGGGGGAACAATGAGCAGTTCTTC. The V call is TRBV5-1, the J call TRBJ2-1; D is possibly TRBD1 or TRBD2 (5 bases each). CDR3 size: 14 residues. The V and J ends lost 0 bases and 5 bases respectively, with 9 bases between them. Germline V gives CDR1 SGHRS, CDR2 YFSETQ.

There are many counts of this clonotype. The gene calls are TRBV15 and TRBJ1-2; perhaps TRBD1 as D (6 bases). Germline CDR1 is LNHNV and CDR2 is YYDKDF (reference sequence). The V end was cut by 0 bases, the J end by 0 bases, with 8 bases between. CDR3 length: 15 amino acids. CDR3 DNA sequence: TGTGCCACCAGCAGAGAACAGGGAACTAACTATGGCTACACCTTC. This gives the protein CATSREQGTNYGYTF.